This TCR beta chain appears in the sequencing data of a study of shared clonotypes between healthy human individuals. There were no recent acute infections or vaccinations among the donors, who were healthy HIV-negative adults. Donors comprised only Caucasian adults living in Nashville, Tennessee. On this clone: An end of the junction differs from the germline gene, which may be a read error.

In germline, CDR1 is LNHNV, CDR2 YYDKDF (reference sequence). The CDR3 runs to 15 residues. Only in-frame clones appear in the TCRdb table, and some are missing; sequencing was by immunoSEQ multiplex PCR. The sample lists roughly 500,000 clones, approximately 78% seen once, with more than 10% in the top ten. Sequenced: PBMCs. The V gene is TRBV15, the J gene TRBJ1-5, with a weak D call TRBD1 (6 bases). This clonotype originated in a woman aged 40 to 55 in good health. Some clones in this sample may be carry-over from other donors' samples. The CDR3 sequence: CATGRGTDSNQPQHF. The CDR3 nucleotides read TGTGCCACCGGCAGGGGAACTGATAGCAATCAGCCCCAGCATTTT.